This is a list of T cell receptor beta chains from one sample in a study of blood T cell repertoires in COVID-19. Data came from immunoSEQ multiplex PCR; TCRdb stores just in-frame clones and leaves some out. Counted here are about 270,000 clones, about four fifths occurring once; the ten biggest clones make up around 3.2%. The sequencing sample was made of peripheral blood. These receptors all come from a woman aged 18-29 years with acute or convalescent COVID-19. The conserved cysteine and the conserved F or W are not part of the CDR3 here. The order of the fields is V gene, J gene, CDR3 protein.

TRBV2,TRBJ1-5,ASSELVSGGTQH
TRBV28,TRBJ2-1,ASSLLFAGGTEQF
TRBV27,TRBJ2-2,ASSFRGLAGANTGELF
TRBV18,TRBJ1-4,ASSPRGGLNEKLF
TRBV18,TRBJ2-1,ASSPIAGTIYNEQF
TRBV5-4,TRBJ1-6,ASSLDRSDSPLH
TRBV4-3,TRBJ2-1,ASSRLAGVNEQF
TRBV4-3,TRBJ2-2,ASSHLRQGITGELF
TRBV6-2/TRBV6-3,TRBJ2-2,ASSTRTSPLV
TRBV7-2,TRBJ2-7,ASSPRPSGRPEQY
TRBV7-9,TRBJ2-1,ASSSIGSSYNEQF
TRBV7-3,TRBJ1-1,ASSTQGLNTEAF
TRBV28,TRBJ1-2,ASSLRQGGYT
TRBV6-1,TRBJ2-7,ASGDGFGDSWNEQY
TRBV9,TRBJ2-7,ASSVGATSGSYEQY
TRBV21-1,TRBJ2-7,ASSKGSRGIPYEQY